The entry that follows covers one TCR beta chain sequence. This sample is part of a study of blood T cell repertoires in COVID-19. In the authors' methods: Cell counts per sample came from amplifying reference gene primers. Using immunoSEQ multiplex PCR, the repertoire was profiled, and TCRdb retains in-frame clones only, with some absent. Clone size and the V and J calls come from that table; the DNA yielded D and trimming. The sample shows 30,000 to 40,000 clones, around 87% of them seen only once. The CDR3 spans 12 residues. Trimming removed 4 bases at V and 9 bases at J, with 12 bases between. Germline values: CDR1 LGHDT, CDR2 YNNKEL (reference sequence).

The sequenced sample consisted of peripheral blood. This chain connects TRBV3-1 (or the pseudogene TRBV3-2) to TRBJ2-5; D ambiguous. The TCR was taken from a man in his 70s with acute or convalescent COVID-19. The CDR3 DNA follows: TGTGCCAGCAGCCCTACGTTTGTGGCCCAGTACTTC. Protein product: CASSPTFVAQYF.